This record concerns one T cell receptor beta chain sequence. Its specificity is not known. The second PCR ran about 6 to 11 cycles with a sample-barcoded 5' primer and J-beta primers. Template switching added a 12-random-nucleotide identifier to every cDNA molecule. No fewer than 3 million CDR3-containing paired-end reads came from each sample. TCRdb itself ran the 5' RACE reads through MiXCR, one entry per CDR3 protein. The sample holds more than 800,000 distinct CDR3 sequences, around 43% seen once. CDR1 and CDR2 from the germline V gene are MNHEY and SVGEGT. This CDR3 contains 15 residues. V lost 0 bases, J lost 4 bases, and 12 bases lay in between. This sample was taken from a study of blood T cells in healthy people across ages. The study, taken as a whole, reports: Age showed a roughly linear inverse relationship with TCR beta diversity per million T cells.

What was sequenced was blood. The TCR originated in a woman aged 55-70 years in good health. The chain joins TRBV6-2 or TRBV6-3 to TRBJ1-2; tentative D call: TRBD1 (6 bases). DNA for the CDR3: TGTGCCAGCAGTTACTCGACAGGAGCCTTCTATGGCTACACCTTC. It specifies CASSYSTGAFYGYTF.